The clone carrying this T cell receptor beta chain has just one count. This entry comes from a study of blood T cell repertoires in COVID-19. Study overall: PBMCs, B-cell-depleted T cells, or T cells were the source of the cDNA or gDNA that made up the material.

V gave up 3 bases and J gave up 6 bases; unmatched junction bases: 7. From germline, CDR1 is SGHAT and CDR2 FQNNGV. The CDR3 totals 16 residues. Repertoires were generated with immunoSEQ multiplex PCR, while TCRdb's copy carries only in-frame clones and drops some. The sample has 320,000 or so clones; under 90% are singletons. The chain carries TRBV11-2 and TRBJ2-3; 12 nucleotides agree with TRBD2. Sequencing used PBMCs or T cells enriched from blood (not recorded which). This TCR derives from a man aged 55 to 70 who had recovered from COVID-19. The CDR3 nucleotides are TGTGCCAGCAGCTTGACGGGACTAGCGGGTGGGGATACGCAGTATTTT. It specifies CASSLTGLAGGDTQYF.